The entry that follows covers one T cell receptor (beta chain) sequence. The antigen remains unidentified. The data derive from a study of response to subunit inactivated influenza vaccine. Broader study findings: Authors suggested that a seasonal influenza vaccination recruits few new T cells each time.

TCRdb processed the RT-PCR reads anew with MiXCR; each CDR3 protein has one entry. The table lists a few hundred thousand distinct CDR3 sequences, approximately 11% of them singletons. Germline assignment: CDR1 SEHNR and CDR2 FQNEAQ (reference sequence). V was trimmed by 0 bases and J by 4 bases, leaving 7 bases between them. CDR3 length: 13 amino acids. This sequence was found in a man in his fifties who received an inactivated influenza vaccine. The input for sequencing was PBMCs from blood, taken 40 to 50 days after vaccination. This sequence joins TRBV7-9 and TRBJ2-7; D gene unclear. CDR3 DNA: TGTGCCAGCAGCTTAGCAACCAGGTACGAGCAGTACTTC. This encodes CASSLATRYEQYF.